This T cell receptor beta chain was profiled in a study of beta chain features in type 1 diabetes. General study results and limits: PCR might show a preference for shorter templates, equally across patients and controls.

Expressed TCRB transcripts were sequenced, since all the RNA that had been isolated was reverse transcribed. TCRdb's copy holds only in-frame clones and misses some; the assay was immunoSEQ multiplex PCR. The sample includes 300,000 to 400,000 clones, 6.5% to 10% of them seen just once. This clone was seen ten or more times. Its target is unknown. The CDR3 runs to 13 residues. V lost 0 bases, J lost 3 bases, and 3 bases lay in between. Germline V CDR1 and CDR2: SGDLS, YYNGEE. The sequenced material came from central memory CD4+ T cells from blood. This chain connects TRBV9 to TRBJ2-2; D gene uncertain. The origin of this receptor is a woman aged 18 to 35 in good health. CDR3: CASSVDYTGELFF. The CDR3 DNA sequence: TGTGCCAGCAGCGTAGACTACACCGGGGAGCTGTTTTTT.